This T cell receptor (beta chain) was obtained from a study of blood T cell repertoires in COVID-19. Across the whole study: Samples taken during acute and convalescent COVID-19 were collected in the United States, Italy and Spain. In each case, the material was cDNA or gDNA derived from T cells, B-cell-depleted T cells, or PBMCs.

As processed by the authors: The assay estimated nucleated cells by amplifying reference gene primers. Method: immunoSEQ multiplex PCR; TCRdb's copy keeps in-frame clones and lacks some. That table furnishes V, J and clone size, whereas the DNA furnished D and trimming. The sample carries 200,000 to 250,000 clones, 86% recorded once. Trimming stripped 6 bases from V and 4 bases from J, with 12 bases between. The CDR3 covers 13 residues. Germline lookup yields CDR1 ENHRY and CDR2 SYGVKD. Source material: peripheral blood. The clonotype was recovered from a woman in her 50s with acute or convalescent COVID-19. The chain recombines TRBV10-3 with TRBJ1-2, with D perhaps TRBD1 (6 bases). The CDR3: CAIREGQFYGYTF. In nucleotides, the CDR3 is TGTGCCATCAGGGAAGGACAGTTCTATGGCTACACCTTC.